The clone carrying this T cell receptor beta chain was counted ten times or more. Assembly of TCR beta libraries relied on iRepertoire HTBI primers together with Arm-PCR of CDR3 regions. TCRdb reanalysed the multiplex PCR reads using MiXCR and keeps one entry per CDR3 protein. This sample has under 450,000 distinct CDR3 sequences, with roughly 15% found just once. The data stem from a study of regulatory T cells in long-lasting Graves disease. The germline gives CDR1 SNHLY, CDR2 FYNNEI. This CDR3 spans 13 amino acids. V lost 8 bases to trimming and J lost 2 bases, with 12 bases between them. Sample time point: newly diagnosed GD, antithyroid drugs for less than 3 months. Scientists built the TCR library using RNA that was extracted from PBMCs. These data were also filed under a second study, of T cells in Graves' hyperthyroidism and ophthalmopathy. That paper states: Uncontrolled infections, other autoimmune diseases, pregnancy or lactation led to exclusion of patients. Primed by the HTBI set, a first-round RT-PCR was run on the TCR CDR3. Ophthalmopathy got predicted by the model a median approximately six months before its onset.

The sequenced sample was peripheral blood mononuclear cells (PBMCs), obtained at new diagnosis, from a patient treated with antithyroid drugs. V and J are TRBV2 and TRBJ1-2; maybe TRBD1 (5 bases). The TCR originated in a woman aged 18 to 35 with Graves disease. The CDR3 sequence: CASHFDRNYGYTF. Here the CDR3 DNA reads TGTGCCAGCCATTTCGACAGAAACTATGGCTACACCTTC. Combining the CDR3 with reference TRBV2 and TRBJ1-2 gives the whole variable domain EPEVTQTPSHQVTQMGQEVILRCVPISNHLYFYWYRQILGQKVEFLVSFYNNEISEKSEIFDDQFSVERPDGSNFTLKIRSTKLEDSAMYFCASHFDRNYGYTFGSGTRLTVV.